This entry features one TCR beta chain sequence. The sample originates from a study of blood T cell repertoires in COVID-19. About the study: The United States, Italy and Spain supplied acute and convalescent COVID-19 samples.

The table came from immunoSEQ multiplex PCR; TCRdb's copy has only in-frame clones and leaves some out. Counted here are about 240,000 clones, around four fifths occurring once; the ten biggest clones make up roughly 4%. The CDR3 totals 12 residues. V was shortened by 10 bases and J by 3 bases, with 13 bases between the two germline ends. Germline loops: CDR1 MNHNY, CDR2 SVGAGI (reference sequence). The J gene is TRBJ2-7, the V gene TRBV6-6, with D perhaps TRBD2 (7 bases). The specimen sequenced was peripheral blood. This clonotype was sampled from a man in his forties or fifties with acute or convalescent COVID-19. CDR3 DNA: TGTGCCATCCGGGGGGCAGGCTACGAGCAGTACTTC. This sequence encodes CAIRGAGYEQYF.